The T cell receptor beta chain described here comes from a study of control samples from healthy donors and cancer patients. V gave up 6 bases and J gave up 5 bases; unmatched junction bases: 6. CDR1 and CDR2 from the germline V gene are LNHDA and SQIVND (reference sequence). This CDR3 contains 14 residues. Clones were read by immunoSEQ multiplex PCR, and TCRdb kept only the in-frame ones, dropping some. The table lists tens of thousands of clones, roughly 83% of them singletons. The rearrangement links TRBV19 to TRBJ1-1; 10 bases are shared with TRBD1. The receptor was isolated from a man in his 70s with lung cancer. Sequencing was done on a sample of PBMCs. Here the CDR3 DNA reads TGTGCCAGTAGGACAGGGGGCCGGCAAACTGAAGCTTTCTTT. Protein product: CASRTGGRQTEAFF.